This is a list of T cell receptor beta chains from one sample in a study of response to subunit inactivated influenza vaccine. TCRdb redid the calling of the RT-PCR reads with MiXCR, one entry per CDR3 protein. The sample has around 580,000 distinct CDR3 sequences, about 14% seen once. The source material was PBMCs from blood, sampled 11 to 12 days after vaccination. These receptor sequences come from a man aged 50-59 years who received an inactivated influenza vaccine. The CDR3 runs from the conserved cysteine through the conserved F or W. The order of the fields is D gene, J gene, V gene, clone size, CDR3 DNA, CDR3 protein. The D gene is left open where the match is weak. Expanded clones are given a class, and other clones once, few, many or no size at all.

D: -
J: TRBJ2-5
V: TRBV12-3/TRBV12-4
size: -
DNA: TGTGCCAGCAACTGGAGGGGCAGACAAGAGACCCAGTACTTC
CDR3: CASNWRGRQETQYF

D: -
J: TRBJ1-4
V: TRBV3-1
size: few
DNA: TGTGCCAGCAGCCAACCGACAGAAAAACTGTTTTTT
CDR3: CASSQPTEKLFF

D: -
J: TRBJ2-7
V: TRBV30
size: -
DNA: TGTGCCTTAAGGAACCTCTCGAGATACGAGCAGTACTTC
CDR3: CALRNLSRYEQYF

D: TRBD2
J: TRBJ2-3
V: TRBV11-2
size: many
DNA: TGTGCCAGCTCCGGGGGGGGTGGTAGTAGAGATACGCAGTATTTT
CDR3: CASSGGGGSRDTQYF

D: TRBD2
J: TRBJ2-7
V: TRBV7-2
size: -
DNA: TGTGCCAGCAGCTTAGTCTCGGGAGGGCGGGACGAGCAGTACTTC
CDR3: CASSLVSGGRDEQYF

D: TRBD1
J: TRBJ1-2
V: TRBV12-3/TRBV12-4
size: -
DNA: TGTGCCAGCAGTATCGTACCGGGACAGGGGGTCTATGGCTACACCTTC
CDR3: CASSIVPGQGVYGYTF

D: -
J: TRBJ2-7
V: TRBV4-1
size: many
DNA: TGCGCCAGCAGCCAAGCGGAGGCTTACCCCTACGAGCAGTACTTC
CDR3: CASSQAEAYPYEQYF

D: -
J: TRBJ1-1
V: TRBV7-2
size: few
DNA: TGTGCCAGCAGCTCGGTCTCGGGGGGCAAAGCTTTCTTT
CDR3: CASSSVSGGKAFF

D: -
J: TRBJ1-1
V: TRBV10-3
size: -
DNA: TGTGCCTGCGGCGACTCTGGACTTTTCACTGAAGCTTTCTTT
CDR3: CACGDSGLFTEAFF

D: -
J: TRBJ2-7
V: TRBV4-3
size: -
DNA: TGCGCCAGCAGCCGCCTTAGCCGCTCCTACGAGCAGTACTTC
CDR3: CASSRLSRSYEQYF

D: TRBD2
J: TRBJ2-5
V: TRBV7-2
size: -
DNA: TGTGCCAGCAGCTTAGCGCGGGGTAGCGGGGGGCCGGGGGAGACCCAGTACTTC
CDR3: CASSLARGSGGPGETQYF

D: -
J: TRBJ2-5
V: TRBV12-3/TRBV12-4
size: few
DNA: TGTGCCAGCAGTTTCGCAGTTGGAGGGGCGAAGACCCAGTACTTC
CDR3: CASSFAVGGAKTQYF

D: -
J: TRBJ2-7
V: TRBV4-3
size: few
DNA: TGCGCCAGCAGCCAAGGGGTAGAAAGCTCCTACGAGCAGTACTTC
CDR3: CASSQGVESSYEQYF

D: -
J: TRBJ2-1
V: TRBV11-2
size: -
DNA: TGTGCCAGCAGCTTAGGTGGGGCTAGATATTTCGATGAGCAGTTCTTC
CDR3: CASSLGGARYFDEQFF

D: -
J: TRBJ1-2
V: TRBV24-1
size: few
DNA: TGTGCCACCAGTCAAACAGGGACATATGGCTACACCTTC
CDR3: CATSQTGTYGYTF

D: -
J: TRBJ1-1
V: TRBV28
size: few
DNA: TGTGCCAGCACCTACAGCCCGACAGCTGAAGCTTTCTTT
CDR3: CASTYSPTAEAFF

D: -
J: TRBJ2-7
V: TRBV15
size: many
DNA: TGTGCCACCAGCAGAGATAGTGTAACAGGTACCTACGAGCAGTACTTC
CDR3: CATSRDSVTGTYEQYF

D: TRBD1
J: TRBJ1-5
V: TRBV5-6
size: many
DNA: TGTGCCAGCAGCTTTGGGACAGGGGGACCCCTTGTTAATCAGCCCCAGCATTTT
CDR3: CASSFGTGGPLVNQPQHF

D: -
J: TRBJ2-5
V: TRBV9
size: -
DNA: TGTGCCAGCAGCGTAGGCGCGACTCCGCAAGAGACCCAGTACTTC
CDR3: CASSVGATPQETQYF

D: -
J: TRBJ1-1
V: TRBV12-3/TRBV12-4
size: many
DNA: TGTGCCAGCAGTTTACTGTTGAACACTGAAGCTTTCTTT
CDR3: CASSLLLNTEAFF

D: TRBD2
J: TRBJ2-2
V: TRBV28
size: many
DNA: TGTGCCAGCAGTTTTTGGCTAGCGGGGGGAAAAGACACCGGGGAGCTGTTTTTT
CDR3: CASSFWLAGGKDTGELFF

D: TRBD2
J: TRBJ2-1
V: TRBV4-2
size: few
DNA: TGTGCCAGCAGCCACCCCGGACTAGCGGGAGGGAATGAGCAGTTCTTC
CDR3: CASSHPGLAGGNEQFF

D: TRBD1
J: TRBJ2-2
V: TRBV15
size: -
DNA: TGTGCCACCAGCAAGGACAGGAGCCTGGCTAACACCGGGGAGCTGTTTTTT
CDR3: CATSKDRSLANTGELFF

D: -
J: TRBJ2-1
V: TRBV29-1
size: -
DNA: TGCAGCGTTGAACAGGGGGGGTTATTCTCCTACAATGAGCAGTTCTTC
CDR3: CSVEQGGLFSYNEQFF

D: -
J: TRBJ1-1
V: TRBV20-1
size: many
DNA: TGCAGTGCTAGAGATCATGACAGGCGATTCATGAACACTGAAGCTTTCTTT
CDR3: CSARDHDRRFMNTEAFF

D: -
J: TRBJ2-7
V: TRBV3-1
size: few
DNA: TGTGCCAGCAGCCAGGGCCGGAGCGCCTACGAGCAGTACTTC
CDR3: CASSQGRSAYEQYF

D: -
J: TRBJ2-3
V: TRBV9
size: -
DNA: TGTGCCAGCAGCGGGGGGCTGGGAACAGATACGCAGTATTTT
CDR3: CASSGGLGTDTQYF

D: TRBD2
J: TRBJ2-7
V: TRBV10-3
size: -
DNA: TGTGCCATCAGTGAGAATAGCGGGAGTAGGGAGCAGTACTTC
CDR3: CAISENSGSREQYF

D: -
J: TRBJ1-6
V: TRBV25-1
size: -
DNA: TGTGCCAGCAGTGAATTGGGTTCTGGGGGTTCACCCCTCCACTTT
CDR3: CASSELGSGGSPLHF

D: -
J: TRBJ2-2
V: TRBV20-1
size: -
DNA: TGCAGTGCTAGAGATTTTGGGAACACCGGGGAGCTGTTTTTT
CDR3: CSARDFGNTGELFF